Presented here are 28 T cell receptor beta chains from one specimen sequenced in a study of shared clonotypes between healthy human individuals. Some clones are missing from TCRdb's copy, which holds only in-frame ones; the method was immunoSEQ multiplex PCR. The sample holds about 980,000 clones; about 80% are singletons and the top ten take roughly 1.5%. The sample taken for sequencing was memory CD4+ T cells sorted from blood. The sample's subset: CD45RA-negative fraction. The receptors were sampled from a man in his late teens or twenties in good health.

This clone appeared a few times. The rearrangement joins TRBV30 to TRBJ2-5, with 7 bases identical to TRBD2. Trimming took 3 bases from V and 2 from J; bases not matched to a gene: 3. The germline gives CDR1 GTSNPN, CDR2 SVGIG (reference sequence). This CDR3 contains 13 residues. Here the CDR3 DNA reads TGTGCCTGGAGACCAGCGGGGCAAGAGACCCAGTACTTC. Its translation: CAWRPAGQETQYF.

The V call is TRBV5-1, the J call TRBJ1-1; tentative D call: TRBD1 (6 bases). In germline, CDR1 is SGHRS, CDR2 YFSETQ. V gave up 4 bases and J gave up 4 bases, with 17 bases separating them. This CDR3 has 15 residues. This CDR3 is CASSGDRLGGTEAFF. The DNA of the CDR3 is TGCGCCAGCAGCGGCGACAGGCTTGGGGGCACTGAAGCTTTCTTT.

CDR3 loop: CASSPFADSSAGQYF. CDR3 bases: TGTGCCAGCAGCCCCTTTGCCGATTCATCAGCTGGGCAGTACTTC. This chain uses TRBV7-2 with TRBJ2-7; D call uncertain. The V gene's germline CDR1 is SGHTA and CDR2 FQGNSA. CDR3 size: 15 residues. Trimming pared 5 bases from V and 9 bases from J, leaving 23 bases between.

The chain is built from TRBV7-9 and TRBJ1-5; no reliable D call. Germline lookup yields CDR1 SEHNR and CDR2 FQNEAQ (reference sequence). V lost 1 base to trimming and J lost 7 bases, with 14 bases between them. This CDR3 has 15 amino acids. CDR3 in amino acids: CASSLGPGVGQPQHF. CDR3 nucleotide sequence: TGTGCCAGCAGCTTAGGACCGGGCGTCGGACAGCCCCAGCATTTT.

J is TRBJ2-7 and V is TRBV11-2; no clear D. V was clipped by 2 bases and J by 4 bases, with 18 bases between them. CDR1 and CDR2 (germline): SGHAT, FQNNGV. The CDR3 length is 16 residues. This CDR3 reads CASSLLAGRSNYEQYF. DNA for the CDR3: TGTGCCAGCAGCTTACTTGCAGGACGTTCCAATTACGAGCAGTACTTC.

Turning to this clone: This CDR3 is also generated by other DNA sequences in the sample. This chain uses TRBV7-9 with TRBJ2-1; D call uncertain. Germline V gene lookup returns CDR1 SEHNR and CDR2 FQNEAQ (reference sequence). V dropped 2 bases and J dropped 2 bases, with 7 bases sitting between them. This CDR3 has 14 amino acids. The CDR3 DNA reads TGTGCCAGCAGCTTAACGGGTACCTACAATGAGCAGTTCTTC. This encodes CASSLTGTYNEQFF.

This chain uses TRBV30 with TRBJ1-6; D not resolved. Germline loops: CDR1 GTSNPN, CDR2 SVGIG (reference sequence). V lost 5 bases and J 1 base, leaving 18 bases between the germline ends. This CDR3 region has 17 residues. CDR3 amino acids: CAWASTEEGSYNSPLHF. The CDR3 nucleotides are TGTGCCTGGGCAAGCACAGAGGAAGGGTCCTATAATTCACCCCTCCACTTT.

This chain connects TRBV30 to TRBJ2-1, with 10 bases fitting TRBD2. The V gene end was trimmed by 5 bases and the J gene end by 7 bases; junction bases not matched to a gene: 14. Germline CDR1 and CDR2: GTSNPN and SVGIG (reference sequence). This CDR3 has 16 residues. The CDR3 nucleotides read TGTGCCTGGTACAGGTGGAGCGGGAGGGGACCTAATGAGCAGTTCTTC. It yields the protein CAWYRWSGRGPNEQFF.

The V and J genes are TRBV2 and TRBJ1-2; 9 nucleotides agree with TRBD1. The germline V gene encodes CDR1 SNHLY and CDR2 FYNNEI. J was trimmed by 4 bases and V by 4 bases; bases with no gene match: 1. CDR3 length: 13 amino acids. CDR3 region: CASSVTGGYGYTF. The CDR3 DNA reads TGTGCCAGCAGTGTGACAGGGGGCTATGGCTACACCTTC.

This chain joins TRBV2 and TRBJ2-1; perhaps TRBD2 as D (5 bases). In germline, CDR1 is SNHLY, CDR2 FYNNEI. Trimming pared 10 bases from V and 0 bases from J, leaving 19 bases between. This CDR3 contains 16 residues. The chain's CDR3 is CAILQGSGSSYNEQFF. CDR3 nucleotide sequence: TGTGCCATCCTCCAAGGGAGTGGAAGCTCCTACAATGAGCAGTTCTTC.

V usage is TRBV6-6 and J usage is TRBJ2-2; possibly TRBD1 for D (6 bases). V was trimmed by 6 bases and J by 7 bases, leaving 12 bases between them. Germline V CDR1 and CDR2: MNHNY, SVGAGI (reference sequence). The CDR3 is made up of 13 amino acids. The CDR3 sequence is CASRIDRLGELFF. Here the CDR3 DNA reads TGTGCCAGCAGGATTGACAGGCTCGGGGAGCTGTTTTTT.

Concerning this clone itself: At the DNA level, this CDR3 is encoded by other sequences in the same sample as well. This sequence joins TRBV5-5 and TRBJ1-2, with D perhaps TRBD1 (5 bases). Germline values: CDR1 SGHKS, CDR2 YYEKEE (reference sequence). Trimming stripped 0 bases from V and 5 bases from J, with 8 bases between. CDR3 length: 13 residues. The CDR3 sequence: CASSLAPGYGYTF. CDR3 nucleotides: TGTGCCAGCAGCTTGGCGCCAGGGTATGGCTACACCTTC.

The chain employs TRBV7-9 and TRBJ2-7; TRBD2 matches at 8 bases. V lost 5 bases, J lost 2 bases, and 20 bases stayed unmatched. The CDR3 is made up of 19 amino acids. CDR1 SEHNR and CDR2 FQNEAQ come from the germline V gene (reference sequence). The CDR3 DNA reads TGTGCCAGCAGCCCCAGTCGGTGGATAGCGGGGTCAGAAACCTACGAGCAGTACTTC. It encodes CASSPSRWIAGSETYEQYF.

The CDR3 reads CASLATTGPYEQYF. The CDR3 coding sequence is TGTGCCAGCCTCGCAACGACAGGGCCCTACGAGCAGTACTTC. This chain connects TRBV7-8 to TRBJ2-7; 7 bases agree with TRBD1. The junction had 9 bases not matched to a gene; V was cut back by 8 bases and J by 2 bases. CDR1 is SGHVS, CDR2 FQNEAQ, per germline. The CDR3 runs to 14 residues.

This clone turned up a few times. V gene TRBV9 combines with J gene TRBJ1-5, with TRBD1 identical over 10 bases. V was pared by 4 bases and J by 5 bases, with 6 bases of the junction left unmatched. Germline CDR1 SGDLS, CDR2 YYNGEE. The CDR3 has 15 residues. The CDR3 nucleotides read TGTGCCAGCAGCCGACACGGGACAGGGGATCAGCCCCAGCATTTT. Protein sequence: CASSRHGTGDQPQHF.

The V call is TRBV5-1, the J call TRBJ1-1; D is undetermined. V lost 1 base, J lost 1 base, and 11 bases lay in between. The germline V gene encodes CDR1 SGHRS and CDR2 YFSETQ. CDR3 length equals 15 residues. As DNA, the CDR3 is TGCGCCAGCAGCTTGTACGGTCCAGGGAACACTGAAGCTTTCTTT. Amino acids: CASSLYGPGNTEAFF.

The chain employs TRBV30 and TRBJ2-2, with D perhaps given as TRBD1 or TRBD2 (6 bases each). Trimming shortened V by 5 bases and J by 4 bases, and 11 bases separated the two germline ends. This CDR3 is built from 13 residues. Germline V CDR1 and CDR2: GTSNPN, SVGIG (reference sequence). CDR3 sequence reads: CAWGGQSTGELFF. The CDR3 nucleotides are TGTGCCTGGGGGGGGCAGAGCACCGGGGAGCTGTTTTTT.

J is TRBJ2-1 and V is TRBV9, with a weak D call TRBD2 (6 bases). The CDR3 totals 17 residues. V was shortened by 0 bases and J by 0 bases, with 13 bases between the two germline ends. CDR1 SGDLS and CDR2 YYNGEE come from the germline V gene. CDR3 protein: CASSVGASVPSYNEQFF. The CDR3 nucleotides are TGTGCCAGCAGCGTAGGGGCTAGCGTACCCTCCTACAATGAGCAGTTCTTC. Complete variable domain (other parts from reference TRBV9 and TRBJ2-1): DSGVTQTPKHLITATGQRVTLRCSPRSGDLSVYWYQQSLDQGLQFLIQYYNGEERAKGNILERFSAQQFPDLHSELNLSSLELGDSALYFCASSVGASVPSYNEQFFGPGTRLTVL.

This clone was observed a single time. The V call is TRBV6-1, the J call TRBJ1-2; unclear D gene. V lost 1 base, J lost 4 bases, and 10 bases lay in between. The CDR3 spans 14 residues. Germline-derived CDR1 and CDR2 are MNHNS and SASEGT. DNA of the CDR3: TGTGCCAGCAGTGAAGTGGAGACCCTCTATGGCTACACCTTC. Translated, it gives CASSEVETLYGYTF.

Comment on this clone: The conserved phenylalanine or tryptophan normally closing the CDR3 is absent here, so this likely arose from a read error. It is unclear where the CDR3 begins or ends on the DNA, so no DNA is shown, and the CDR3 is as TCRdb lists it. The CDR3 here is CASSEIGALTGRAGL. The chain employs TRBV6-1 and TRBJ2-7. The CDR3 spans 15 residues, counting both ends. Germline V gene sequence: CDR1 MNHNS, CDR2 SASEGT.

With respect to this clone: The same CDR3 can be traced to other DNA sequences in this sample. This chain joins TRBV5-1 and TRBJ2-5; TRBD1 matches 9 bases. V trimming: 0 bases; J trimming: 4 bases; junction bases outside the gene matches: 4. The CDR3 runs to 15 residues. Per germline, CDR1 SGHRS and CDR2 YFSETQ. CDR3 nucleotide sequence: TGCGCCAGCAGCTTGGAGGGGACAGGGTTAGAGACCCAGTACTTC. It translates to CASSLEGTGLETQYF.

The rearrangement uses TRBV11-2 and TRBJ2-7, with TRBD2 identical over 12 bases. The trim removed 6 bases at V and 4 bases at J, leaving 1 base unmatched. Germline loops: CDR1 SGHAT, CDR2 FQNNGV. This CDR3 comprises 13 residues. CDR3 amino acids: CASRTSGRYEQYF. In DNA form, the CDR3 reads TGTGCCAGCAGAACTAGCGGGAGGTACGAGCAGTACTTC.

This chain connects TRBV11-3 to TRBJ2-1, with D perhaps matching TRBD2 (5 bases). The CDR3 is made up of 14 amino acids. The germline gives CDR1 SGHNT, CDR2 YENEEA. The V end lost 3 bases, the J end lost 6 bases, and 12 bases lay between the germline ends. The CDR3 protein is CASSFKAGLNEQFF. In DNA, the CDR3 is TGTGCCAGCAGCTTTAAGGCGGGTCTCAATGAGCAGTTCTTC.

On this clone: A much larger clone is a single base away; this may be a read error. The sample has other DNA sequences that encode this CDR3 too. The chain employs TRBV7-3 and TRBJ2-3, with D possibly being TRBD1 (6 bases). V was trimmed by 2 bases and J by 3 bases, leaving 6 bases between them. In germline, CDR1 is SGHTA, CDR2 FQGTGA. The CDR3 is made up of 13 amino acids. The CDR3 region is CASSLQGTDTQYF. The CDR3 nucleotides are TGTGCCAGCAGCTTACAGGGGACAGATACGCAGTATTTT.

CDR3 in DNA: TGCGCCAGCAGCCAATTCTCAGGGGCGGGGGATACGCAGTATTTT. Encoded protein: CASSQFSGAGDTQYF. The chain couples TRBV4-1 to TRBJ2-3; TRBD1 or TRBD2 may be the D gene (6 bases each). Germline V lookup: CDR1 MGHRA, CDR2 YSYEKL. The CDR3 loop spans 15 amino acids. V was pared by 2 bases and J by 6 bases, with 15 bases between.

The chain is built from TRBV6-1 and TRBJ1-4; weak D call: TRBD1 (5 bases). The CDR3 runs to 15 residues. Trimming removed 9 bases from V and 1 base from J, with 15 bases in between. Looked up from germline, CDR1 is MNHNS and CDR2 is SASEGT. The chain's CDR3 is CASIPTQGTNEKLFF. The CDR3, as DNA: TGTGCCAGTATTCCAACTCAGGGAACTAATGAAAAACTGTTTTTT.

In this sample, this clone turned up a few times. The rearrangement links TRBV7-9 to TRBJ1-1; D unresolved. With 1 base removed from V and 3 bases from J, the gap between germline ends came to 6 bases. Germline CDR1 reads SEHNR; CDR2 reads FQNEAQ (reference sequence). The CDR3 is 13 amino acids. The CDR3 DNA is TGTGCCAGCAGCTTAGTAAAGGACACTGAAGCTTTCTTT. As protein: CASSLVKDTEAFF.

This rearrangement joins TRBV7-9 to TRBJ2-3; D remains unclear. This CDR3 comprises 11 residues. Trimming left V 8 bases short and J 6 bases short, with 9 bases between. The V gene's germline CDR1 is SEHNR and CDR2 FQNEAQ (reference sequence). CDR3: CASQGEDTQYF. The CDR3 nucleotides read TGTGCCAGCCAAGGAGAGGATACGCAGTATTTT.